One and the same sample provided the 10 T cell receptor beta chains below, sequenced in a study of blood T cell repertoires in COVID-19. Data came from immunoSEQ multiplex PCR; TCRdb stores just in-frame clones and leaves some out. The repertoire includes roughly 60,000 clones, about 81% of them detected once, and 14% to 15% sits in the top ten. The sequencing input was peripheral blood. These receptors all stem from an elderly man with acute or convalescent COVID-19.

This chain uses TRBV23-1 with TRBJ1-6; TRBD1 aligns across 10 bases. TRBV23-1 is annotated as an ORF whose role is uncertain. J gave up 5 bases and V 0 bases, and 7 bases lay outside the gene matches. The CDR3 is 18 amino acids. DNA of the CDR3: TGCGCCAGCAGTCAATCCGGAGGGACAGGGGAACATAATTCACCCCTCCACTTT. Its translation: CASSQSGGTGEHNSPLHF.

The gene calls are TRBV15 and TRBJ1-2; a possible D gene is TRBD1 (5 bases). V was shortened by 1 base and J by 3 bases, with 12 bases between the two germline ends. Germline CDR1 and CDR2: LNHNV and YYDKDF (reference sequence). This CDR3 region has 15 residues. In DNA form, the CDR3 reads TGTGCCACCAGCAGAGCAGGGTTAATGGACTATGGCTACACCTTC. This codes for CATSRAGLMDYGYTF. The full variable domain, completed using reference TRBV15 and TRBJ1-2, is DAMVIQNPRYQVTQFGKPVTLSCSQTLNHNVMYWYQQKSSQAPKLLFHYYDKDFNNEADTPDNFQSRRPNTSFCFLDIRSPGLGDTAMYLCATSRAGLMDYGYTFGSGTRLTVV.

The chain recombines TRBV5-1 with TRBJ2-3; D is unclear. CDR3 length equals 15 residues. CDR1 and CDR2 (germline): SGHRS, YFSETQ. Trimming took 1 base from V and 1 from J, leaving 10 bases between them. The CDR3 DNA reads TGCGCCAGCAGCTTGAATGCGAGGCGCACAGATACGCAGTATTTT. Its protein product is CASSLNARRTDTQYF.

The chain carries TRBV2 and TRBJ2-7; a weak D match, TRBD2 (5 bases). Trimming left V 2 bases short and J 5 bases short, with 13 bases between. This CDR3 is built from 14 residues. Germline CDR1 is SNHLY and CDR2 is FYNNEI. The CDR3 region is CASSEREGVNEQYF. CDR3 sequence (DNA): TGTGCCAGCAGTGAAAGAGAGGGTGTAAACGAGCAGTACTTC.

This clone was seen only a few times. The chain carries TRBV5-1 and TRBJ2-2; 8 bases are shared with TRBD2. Germline CDR1 and CDR2: SGHRS and YFSETQ. This CDR3 is 17 amino acids long. Trimming cost V 6 bases and J 1 base; bases outside gene matches: 11. The CDR3 sequence: CASTFYRGGWNTGELFF. The DNA for the CDR3 is TGCGCCAGCACCTTCTACCGGGGGGGATGGAACACCGGGGAGCTGTTTTTT.

The chain recombines TRBV10-3 with TRBJ1-2; possible D gene TRBD1, 6 bases. Germline lookup yields CDR1 ENHRY and CDR2 SYGVKD. This CDR3 is 15 amino acids long. Trimming took 2 bases from V and 8 from J, leaving 18 bases between them. The DNA of the CDR3 is TGTGCCATCAGTGAGACAGGGTCCGGCGTAGGAGGCTACACCTTC. Protein sequence: CAISETGSGVGGYTF.

This chain connects TRBV5-1 to TRBJ1-2; possibly TRBD1 for D (5 bases). V dropped 5 bases and J dropped 4 bases, with 24 bases sitting between them. From germline, CDR1 is SGHRS and CDR2 YFSETQ. The CDR3 has 17 amino acids. CDR3 nucleotide sequence: TGCGCCAGCAGGGTTGGTCGTGGGGGGAACGCCCCCTATGGCTACACCTTC. This codes for CASRVGRGGNAPYGYTF.

This clone was counted only a few times. At the DNA level, this CDR3 is encoded by other sequences in the same sample as well. This chain uses TRBV4-1 with TRBJ1-1; maybe TRBD1 (6 bases). The V gene lost 4 bases and the J gene lost 1 base, with 10 bases spanning the gap. The CDR3 is made up of 14 amino acids. CDR1 and CDR2 (germline): MGHRA, YSYEKL. The CDR3 DNA follows: TGCGCCAGCAGCCTGGAGACAGGGAACACTGAAGCTTTCTTT. It codes for CASSLETGNTEAFF.

The chain uses TRBV19 and TRBJ2-7; D remains ambiguous. V lost 3 bases and J lost 6, with 15 bases in between. From germline, CDR1 is LNHDA and CDR2 SQIVND (reference sequence). The CDR3 sequence is 14 residues long. CDR3 protein: CASSIATPLGEQYF. The CDR3 DNA is TGTGCCAGTAGTATTGCGACACCCCTTGGCGAGCAGTACTTC.

V is TRBV14 and J is TRBJ2-7; 7 bases fit TRBD2. From germline, CDR1 is SGHDN and CDR2 FVKESK. V gave up 2 bases and J gave up 3 bases; unmatched junction bases: 4. CDR3 length equals 14 residues. The CDR3 DNA follows: TGTGCCAGCAGCCAATGGAAGCGGGACTACGAGCAGTACTTC. Protein: CASSQWKRDYEQYF. Looking up the rest from reference TRBV14 and TRBJ2-7 gives the full variable domain: EAGVTQFPSHSVIEKGQTVTLRCDPISGHDNLYWYRRVMGKEIKFLLHFVKESKQDESGMPNNRFLAERTGGTYSTLKVQPAELEDSGVYFCASSQWKRDYEQYFGPGTRLTVT.